This section outlines one T cell receptor beta chain sequence together with its context. The data stem from a study of PD-L1 blockade in urothelial cancer. Study background: Blood samples contained a median about 140,000 T cells.

This table comes from immunoSEQ multiplex PCR, and its TCRdb copy is limited to in-frame clones, with some not included. In the table there are roughly 25,000 clones, 84% of which are singletons. This receptor was identified in a man between 70 and 80 years old with urothelial cancer. The source material was PBMCs, sampled around atezolizumab (anti-PD-L1) treatment.

The CDR3, as DNA: TGCGCCAGCAGCCACGAGGGTTCAAGGGACAGTAACACTGAAGCTTTCTTT. As protein: CASSHEGSRDSNTEAFF. The chain carries TRBV4-1 and TRBJ1-1, with TRBD1 identical over 7 bases. CDR3 size: 17 residues. V was pared by 3 bases and J by 2 bases, with 12 bases of the junction left unmatched. Germline loops: CDR1 MGHRA, CDR2 YSYEKL.